This T cell receptor beta chain was obtained from a study of lymphopenia after photon versus proton radiotherapy. In the case of this clone: Its target is unknown.

The study's findings and limits: In patients who died, overall survival fell as post-nadir TCR diversity dropped more.

CDR3 size: 14 residues. The assay was immunoSEQ multiplex PCR, and TCRdb's table has in-frame clones only and misses some. Of approximately 170,000 clones listed, about nine tenths are singletons. Sequenced material: peripheral blood, taken from a patient treated with photon-based radiotherapy. V usage is TRBV21-1 and J usage is TRBJ2-7; the table gives TRBD1 as D, unverified against the DNA. TRBV21-1 is designated a pseudogene. This receptor was identified in a man in his forties or fifties with gastric cancer. This chain's CDR3 is CASSKIRGSYEQYF. DNA of the CDR3: TGTGCCAGCAGCAAGATAAGGGGCTCCTACGAGCAGTACTTC.